This paragraph reports one T cell receptor (beta chain). Antigen specificity is unknown. This entry belongs to a study of cytomegalovirus exposure and HLA in healthy donors. Findings and limits, study-wide: Among CMV-associated TCR beta chains, most appeared HLA-restricted in a later analysis.

In the PCR, 60 Vbeta and 13 Jbeta primers were used. Only in-frame clones appear in the TCRdb table, and some are missing; sequencing was by immunoSEQ multiplex PCR. This table has approximately 190,000 clones, 81% appearing once. The V end was cut by 3 bases, the J end by 3 bases, with 11 bases between. CDR1 LNHDA and CDR2 SQIVND come from the germline V gene (reference sequence). The CDR3 runs 14 residues. V and J are TRBV19 and TRBJ1-2; TRBD1 is a possible D gene (5 bases). This clonotype was sampled from a man between 40 and 49 years old in good health and CMV-seropositive. The sequenced sample was PBMCs. CDR3 loop: CASSMGGAYYGYTF. CDR3 DNA sequence: TGTGCCAGTAGTATGGGTGGGGCGTACTATGGCTACACCTTC. The variable domain in full, completed from reference TRBV19 and TRBJ1-2, reads DGGITQSPKYLFRKEGQNVTLSCEQNLNHDAMYWYRQDPGQGLRLIYYSQIVNDFQKGDIAEGYSVSREKKESFPLTVTSAQKNPTAFYLCASSMGGAYYGYTFGSGTRLTVV.